This entry concerns a single TCR beta chain. Its antigen is still unknown. Other DNA sequences in this specimen translate into the identical CDR3. A multiplex PCR was run with 60 Vbeta primers and 13 Jbeta primers. Repertoires were generated with immunoSEQ multiplex PCR, while TCRdb's copy carries only in-frame clones and drops some. The sample has fewer than 130,000 clones; the top ten hold 0.59%. This entry comes from a study of cytomegalovirus exposure and HLA in healthy donors. The study's findings and limits: In a later analysis, V- and J-gene trimming of beta chains associated with a DCLRE1C missense variant, replicated independently. Many donors carried some public TCRs, although rarity characterized most TCR sequences. The likely explanation for a cluster of highly shared sequence variants was sequencing artifact. Through in vitro validation, a few CMV-associated chains were shown to be specific for CMV antigens.

The CDR3 extends over 14 amino acids. V trimming: 6 bases; J trimming: 6 bases; junction bases outside the gene matches: 8. Germline lookup yields CDR1 MNHEY and CDR2 SVGAGI. Sample: PBMCs. The chain carries TRBV6-5 and TRBJ1-1, with 9 bases aligning to TRBD1. This sequence was found in a man aged 45-65 years in good health and CMV-seronegative. The CDR3 DNA sequence: TGTGCCAGCAGATCGGGACAGGGAACGTCTGAAGCTTTCTTT. Protein: CASRSGQGTSEAFF.